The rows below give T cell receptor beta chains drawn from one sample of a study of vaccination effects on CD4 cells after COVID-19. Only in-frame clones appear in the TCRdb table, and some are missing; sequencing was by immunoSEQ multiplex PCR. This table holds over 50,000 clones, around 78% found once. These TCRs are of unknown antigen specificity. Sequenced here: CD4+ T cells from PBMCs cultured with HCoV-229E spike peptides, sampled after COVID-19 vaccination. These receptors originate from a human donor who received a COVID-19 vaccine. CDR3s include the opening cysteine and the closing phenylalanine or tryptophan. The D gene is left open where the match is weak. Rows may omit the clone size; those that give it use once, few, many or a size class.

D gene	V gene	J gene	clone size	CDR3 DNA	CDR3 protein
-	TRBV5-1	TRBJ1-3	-	TGCGCCAGCAGCGATCCTCGGGACGGAAGCTCTGGAAACACCATATATTTT	CASSDPRDGSSGNTIYF
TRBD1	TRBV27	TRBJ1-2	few	TGTGCCAGCAGCCATGGACAGGGGGTCGGGGGCTACACCTTC	CASSHGQGVGGYTF
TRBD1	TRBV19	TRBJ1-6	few	TGTGCCAGTAGTTCCCGACAGGGAGGAACTTATAATTCACCCCTCCACTTT	CASSSRQGGTYNSPLHF
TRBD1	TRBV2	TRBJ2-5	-	TGTGCCAGCACCGCCCAAGGGGGCGCGTTAGAGACCCAGTACTTC	CASTAQGGALETQYF
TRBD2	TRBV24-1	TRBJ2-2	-	TGTGCCACCAGTGATAACGGGGGGGCCAACACCGGGGAGCTGTTTTTT	CATSDNGGANTGELFF
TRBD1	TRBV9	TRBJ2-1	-	TGTGCCAGCAGCGAAGGACAGGGTTGGAATGAGCAGTTCTTC	CASSEGQGWNEQFF
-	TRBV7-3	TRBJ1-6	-	TGTGCCAGCAGCCCCTCCCCAAATTCACCCCTCCACTTT	CASSPSPNSPLHF
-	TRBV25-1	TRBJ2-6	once	TGTGCCAGCAGCGCCGTAGGACAGGCGGGGGGCGTCCTGACTTTC	CASSAVGQAGGVLTF
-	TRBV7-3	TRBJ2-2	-	TGTGCCAGCAGCTTAAGTAGTGTTCCCGTTACAACGAACACCGGGGAGCTGTTTTTT	CASSLSSVPVTTNTGELFF
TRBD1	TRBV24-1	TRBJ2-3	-	TGTGCCACCAGTGAATCCAGGGGGCGAGATACGCAGTATTTT	CATSESRGRDTQYF
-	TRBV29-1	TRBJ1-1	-	TGCAGCGTTGTTGGATTTGTTACTGAAGCTTTCTTT	CSVVGFVTEAFF
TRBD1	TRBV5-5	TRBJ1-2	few	TGTGCCAGCAGCCTATTGGACAGGACCACTTACTATGGCTACACCTTC	CASSLLDRTTYYGYTF
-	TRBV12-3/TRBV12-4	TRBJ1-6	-	TGTGCCAGCACTACACAGAGAGCACCCCTCCACTTT	CASTTQRAPLHF
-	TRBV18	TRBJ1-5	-	TGTGCCAGCTCACGCGACAGAAATCAGCCCCAGCATTTT	CASSRDRNQPQHF
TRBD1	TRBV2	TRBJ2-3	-	TGTGCCAGCAGTGACGGGACAGGTAGCGCGGTTGATACGCAGTATTTT	CASSDGTGSAVDTQYF
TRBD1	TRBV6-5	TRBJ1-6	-	TGTGCCAGTGGACAGGTTAAGAATTCACCCCTCCACTTT	CASGQVKNSPLHF
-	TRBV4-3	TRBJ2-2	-	TGCGCCAGCAGCCAAGATTATAGCCCGGGACAAGGGAACACCGGGGAGCTGTTTTTT	CASSQDYSPGQGNTGELFF
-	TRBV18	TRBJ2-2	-	TGTGCCAGCTCACCGGGTATATCGAACACCGGGGAGCTGTTTTTT	CASSPGISNTGELFF
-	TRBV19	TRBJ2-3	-	TGTGCCAGTAGTATCCCCCAGGCGCCCCATACGCAGTATTTT	CASSIPQAPHTQYF
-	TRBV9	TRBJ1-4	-	TGTGCCAGCAGCGTAGCTTTGAATGAAAAACTGTTTTTT	CASSVALNEKLFF
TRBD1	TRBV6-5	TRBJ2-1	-	TGTGCCAGCAGTTACTCGAGGGGGCGAGCTGTCGATGAGCAGTTCTTC	CASSYSRGRAVDEQFF
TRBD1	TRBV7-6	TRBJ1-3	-	TGTGCCAGCAGCTTAACGACAGGGGACGGTTCTGGAAACACCATATATTTT	CASSLTTGDGSGNTIYF
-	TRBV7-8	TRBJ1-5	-	TGTGCCAGCAGCTTAGCCAGAACGCCTAATCAGCCCCAGCATTTT	CASSLARTPNQPQHF
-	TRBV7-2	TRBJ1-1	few	TGTGCCAGCAGCTTAACCGGGGGCACTGAAGCTTTCTTT	CASSLTGGTEAFF
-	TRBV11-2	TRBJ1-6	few	TGTGCCAGCAGCTTAAGAGGGCAGGGAATGCCCCTCCACTTT	CASSLRGQGMPLHF
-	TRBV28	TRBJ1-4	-	TGTGCCAGCCAAAGAGAAAAACTGTTTTTT	CASQREKLFF
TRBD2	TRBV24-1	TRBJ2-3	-	TGTGCCACCAGTGTCGCTAGCGGGGGGTATGATACGCAGTATTTT	CATSVASGGYDTQYF
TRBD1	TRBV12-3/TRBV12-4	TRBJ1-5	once	TGTGCCAGCAGCCCTGACAGGGGTCAGCCCCAGCATTTT	CASSPDRGQPQHF
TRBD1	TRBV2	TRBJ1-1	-	TGTGCCAGCAGCTTGACAGGGGCGAACACTGAAGCTTTCTTT	CASSLTGANTEAFF
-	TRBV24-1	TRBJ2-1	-	TGTGCCACCAGTGATCGACTAGGATCAAGTGAGCAGTTCTTC	CATSDRLGSSEQFF
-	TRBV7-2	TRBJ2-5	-	TGTGCCAGCAGCCCCCGCAGTGTATTGGAGACCCAGTACTTC	CASSPRSVLETQYF
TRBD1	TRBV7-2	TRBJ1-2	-	TGTGCCAGCAGCTCCGACAGGGTCTATGGCTACACCTTC	CASSSDRVYGYTF
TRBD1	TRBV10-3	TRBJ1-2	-	TGTGCCATCAGTGCCGGGACAGCGAAAGCTAACTATGGCTACACCTTC	CAISAGTAKANYGYTF
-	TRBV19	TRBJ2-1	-	TGTGCCAGTAGTCCCGCGGGCCCTAGCTCCTACAATGAGCAGTTCTTC	CASSPAGPSSYNEQFF
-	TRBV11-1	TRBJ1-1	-	TGTGCCAGCAGCTTAGGACGGGGTAGCACTGAAGCTTTCTTT	CASSLGRGSTEAFF
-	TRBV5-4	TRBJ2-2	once	TGTGCCAGCAGCTCGGCCATGACCAACACCGGGGAGCTGTTTTTT	CASSSAMTNTGELFF
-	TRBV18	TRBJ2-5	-	TGTGCCAGCTCACCACCGAGTGTCAGGGGAGAGACCCAGTACTTC	CASSPPSVRGETQYF
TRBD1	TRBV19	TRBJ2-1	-	TGTGCCAGTAGTATTTCAGGGGGCTCCTACAATGAGCAGTTCTTC	CASSISGGSYNEQFF
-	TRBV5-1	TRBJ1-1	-	TGCGCCAGCAGCTTGGCCTCTACAGGGGAAGCTTTCTTT	CASSLASTGEAFF
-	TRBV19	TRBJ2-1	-	TGTGCCAGTAGTGCCTACGACACAAGCCCTTCCTACAATGAGCAGTTCTTC	CASSAYDTSPSYNEQFF
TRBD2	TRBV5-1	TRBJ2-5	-	TGCGCCAGCAGCTTAATCGGGACTAGGGGAGGGGAGACCCAGTACTTC	CASSLIGTRGGETQYF
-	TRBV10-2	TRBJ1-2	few	TGCGCCAGCAGTGAGTCGGGTTGGTATGGCTACACCTTC	CASSESGWYGYTF
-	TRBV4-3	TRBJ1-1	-	TGCGCCAGCAGCCAACGGATAGTGAGTCCAGGCTTAACTTCGAACACTGAAGCTTTCTTT	CASSQRIVSPGLTSNTEAFF
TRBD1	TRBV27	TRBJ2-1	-	TGTGCCAGCAGTTTAAGGCCAGGGGGCTACAATGAGCAGTTCTTC	CASSLRPGGYNEQFF
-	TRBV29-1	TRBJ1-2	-	TGCAGCGTTGTAAGGGGCAACTATGGCTACACCTTC	CSVVRGNYGYTF
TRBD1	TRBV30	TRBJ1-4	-	TGTGCCTGGAGTCGGGACAGGGGCGAAAAACTGTTTTTT	CAWSRDRGEKLFF
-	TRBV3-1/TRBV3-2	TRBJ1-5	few	TGTGCCAGCAGCCAAGGGGGGTTCAATCAGCCCCAGCATTTT	CASSQGGFNQPQHF
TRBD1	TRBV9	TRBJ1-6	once	TGTGCCAGCAGCGTAGGAGGGGGCCAGACCAATTCACCCCTCCACTTT	CASSVGGGQTNSPLHF
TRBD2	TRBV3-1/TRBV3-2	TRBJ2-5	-	TGTGCCAGCAGCGATAGCGGGGGCTCAAAGACCCAGTACTTC	CASSDSGGSKTQYF
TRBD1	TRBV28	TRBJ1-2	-	TGTGCCAGCAGTACTACAGGGGGCAACTATGGCTACACCTTC	CASSTTGGNYGYTF